This T cell receptor (beta chain) was found in a study of Ad26.COV2.S vaccination and SARS-CoV-2 variants (dated by TCRdb to the early 2020s). For context, the study as a whole: Donors in the vaccine arm were drawn from COV1001, a phase I-IIa trial of Ad26.COV2.S in healthy adults that was multicentre, randomized, double-blind and placebo-controlled. Dosing of Ad26.COV2.S was intramuscular, at either 5x10^10 or 1x10^11 viral particles, delivered as one shot or as two shots spaced 56 days apart. TCRbeta repertoire sequencing served as the tool for gauging how specific and how broad the SARS-CoV-2-reactive T cell receptors were following Ad26.COV2.S vaccination. The TCR-sequenced set comprised approximately 32 samples: 19 Ad26.COV2.S vaccine recipients, 5 placebo recipients and 8 SARS-CoV-2 convalescent individuals. Trial participants were randomized into five groups of five, in which low-dose or high-dose Ad26.COV2.S was given once or twice, or placebo was given on both occasions. Blinding of investigators to trial group allocation was maintained during experiments and outcome assessment. Beyond this particular receptor, the publication reports: The study lacked the statistical power to compare responses across vaccine doses or regimens. Substantial breadth of spike-specific CD8+ and CD4+ T cell responses was reported after vaccination. Vaccine and placebo recipients had comparable non-spike TCR breadth, which fits with the vaccine containing only spike. The authors noted that the TCR breadth and depth analyses may have underestimated total T cell responses. Compared with placebo recipients, Ad26.COV2.S recipients showed higher spike-specific TCR breadth (P = 0.0014).

TCRbeta CDR3 regions were sequenced with the immunoSEQ Assay. After extraction, genomic DNA underwent amplification by bias-controlled multiplex PCR, followed by high-throughput sequencing. Per the source publication's procedure: To quantify the absolute abundance of each unique TCRbeta CDR3 region, sequences were collapsed and filtered. T cell fraction was estimated by normalizing TCRbeta template counts to usable DNA, which was measured by amplifying reference genes present in all nucleated cells. Repertoire TCRs were annotated as SARS-CoV-2-specific by exact matching of V gene, CDR3 amino acid sequence and J gene to a known reactive TCR set. MIRA supplied the reference SARS-CoV-2 TCR set, which was filtered for enrichment in COVID-19-positive ImmuneCODE repertoires so that public or cross-reactive TCRs were removed. Using the MIRA antigens, annotated TCRs were further analysed by specific ORF or by position within an ORF. Breadth was defined as annotated unique rearrangements over total unique productive rearrangements; depth was the summed frequency of those rearrangements. TCR breadth was compared between groups using two-sided Wilcoxon rank-sum tests. TCRdb retrieved this table from immuneACCESS and kept in-frame rearrangements only. Not all clones are present; in checked studies, unresolved V genes account for under half, and no reason is known for the remainder. V and J calls and clone size are given by that table; D and trimming were obtained from the DNA. The sample table holds about 430,000 clones, of which 90% were seen once. Clones ranked in the top ten supply more than 9% of the sample.

The meaning of the sample's treatment or condition label: 15 to 20 received Ad26.COV2.S at low or high dose, single or two shots; 5 received placebo; per-sample allocation not given. For vaccine and placebo recipients, the sequenced repertoires came from samples collected on day 63 after the first injection. Between 29 July and 7 August 2020, Cohort 1b enrolled some 25 adults aged 18-55 years at one site in Boston, USA. As a vaccine, Ad26.COV2.S was a replication-incompetent adenovirus type 26 vector that expressed a prefusion-stabilized SARS-CoV-2 spike protein derived from the original Wuhan strain. The germline V gene provides CDR1 SGHRS and CDR2 YFSETQ. Relative to germline, V is missing 4 bases and J is missing 4 bases, with 9 bases of the junction outside any gene match. The CDR3 goes from the cysteine to the phenylalanine over 16 residues. The CDR3 DNA has 48 bases and is translated from base 1.

About this clone: What this receptor recognizes is not known. No quality values exist for individual bases; no much larger clone is one base distant.

The chain joins TRBV5-1 to TRBJ2-1, with TRBD2 matching 9 junction bases. This clonotype originated in a person between 18 and 60 years old who received the Ad26.COV2.S COVID-19 vaccine or a placebo. The sample consisted of peripheral blood, taken in a trial of Ad26.COV2.S vaccine versus placebo. In nucleotide form, the sequence is TGCGCCAGCAGCCCCCTCGTTAGCGGGAGTTACAATGAGCAGTTCTTC. Its protein product is CASSPLVSGSYNEQFF.